The T cell receptor beta chain described here comes from a study of blood T cells in healthy people across ages (dated by TCRdb to between 2014 and 2016). With respect to the entire study: In model experiments, template switching captured roughly one uniquely barcoded TCR beta cDNA molecule for every two T cells. Two additional independent replicas of 1 million unique cDNA reads from the same blood draw were analyzed for two donors (one aged 18 to 30 and one aged 80 or older). Using deep sequencing normalized with unique cDNA molecular identifiers, the study measured how TCR beta repertoire diversity changes with age. Donors were grouped into four age groups: young (average 16 years), middle-aged (less than 40), aged (approximately 58) and long-lived (approximately 78). To avoid experimental bias, donors of different ages were randomly spread across the sequencing lanes.

The approximately 40 donors, aged about 6 to 95 years, were systemically healthy Caucasian individuals from Russia. Each donor gave 8 to 10 milliliters of peripheral blood, collected into EDTA-treated Vacutainer tubes. Ficoll-Paque density-gradient centrifugation was used to isolate PBMCs, with at least 7 million obtained per sample. Trizol reagent was used to extract total RNA from PBMCs, with at least 5 micrograms per sample. For every donor, an aliquot of PBMCs went through flow cytometry to measure the percentages of naive CD45RAhigh/CD27high T cells. What the research found in general, with its limitations: The long-lived group showed more naive CD4+ T cells, fewer expanded clones and increased TCR diversity than the aged group, suggesting age selection. Observed TCR beta diversity per million T cells fell roughly linearly with age, and a significant reduction was already apparent by age around 44. Since profiling was done on bulk unsorted PBMCs, naive and antigen-experienced compartments could not be conclusively compared. Donor CMV infection status was unknown, potentially confounding age-related changes in expanded clonotypes. Total diversity estimates from one million sequenced T cells were considered lower bounds and underestimates. Observed TCR beta diversity correlated strongly with the percentage of naive T cells measured by flow cytometry.

The library came from 5' RACE. The data were produced on an Illumina HiSeq 2500. A second PCR of roughly 6 to 11 cycles was run with a J-beta primer mix and a sample-barcoded 5' primer. A unique molecular identifier was introduced onto each TCR beta cDNA molecule by a template-switch 5' adaptor carrying 12 random nucleotides. At least 2.5 million CDR3-containing paired-end reads were obtained from each sample. All of the RNA was converted into first-strand cDNA using the Mint cDNA synthesis kit, with a TRBC-specific oligonucleotide serving as the primer. After uracil-DNA glycosylase treatment, a first 18-cycle PCR used universal primers M1SS and BC2_uni_R on all cDNA. Processing in the source paper ran as follows. For normalization, 1 million high-quality reads, each with a distinct molecular identifier, were randomly selected from each sample. Instead of being binned into consensus sequences, reads that shared molecular identifiers were thrown out. CDR3 identification, clonotype clustering and error correction used MiTCR with a Q25 quality threshold and the strictest error-elimination algorithm. Lower-bound total TCR beta diversity was estimated with a nonparametric unseen species model using Euler transformation. TCRdb reanalyzed the raw reads on its own, using fastp at Q25 for trimming and MiXCR for clone calling, and kept in-frame beta chains. Rows matching on CDR3 protein sequence are summarized as one entry with the most common DNA and genes. What appears here as the V and J calls and clone size reflects TCRdb's work, not the paper's. The table for this sample lists 1.5 million or so distinct CDR3 sequences; 40% to 45% of them were counted only once. The top ten hold about 3.8% of the sample.

V loses 7 bases of germline sequence and J loses 7 bases, and the interval between the two ends is 17 bases. The CDR3 runs 13 residues from the cysteine to the phenylalanine. The kept DNA is CDR3 alone, 39 bases in frame from the first base. Sequences DFQATT (CDR1) and SNEGSKA (CDR2) are obtained from the germline V gene (reference sequence). Comments on this clonotype: Its specific antigen is unknown. Base qualities are not recorded, but no much larger clone differs from it by a single base.

The sequence was collected from a woman under 30 in good health. This chain is built from TRBV20-1 and TRBJ1-5; no D gene can be assigned with confidence. The specimen was blood. Read as DNA, the sequence is TGCAGTGTTAGTTATCGGATGGGGCAGCCCCAGCATTTT. Translation gives CSVSYRMGQPQHF.